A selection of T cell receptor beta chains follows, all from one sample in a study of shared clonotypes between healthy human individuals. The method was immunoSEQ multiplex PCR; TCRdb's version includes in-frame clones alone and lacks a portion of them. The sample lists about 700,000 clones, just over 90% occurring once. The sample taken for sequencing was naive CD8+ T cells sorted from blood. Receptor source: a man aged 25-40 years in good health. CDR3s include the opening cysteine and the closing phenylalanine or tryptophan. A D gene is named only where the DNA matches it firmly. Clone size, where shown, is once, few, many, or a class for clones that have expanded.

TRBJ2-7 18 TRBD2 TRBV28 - CASSLISQLASGTYEQYF TGTGCCAGCAGTTTAATTTCCCAGCTGGCTAGCGGTACCTACGAGCAGTACTTC
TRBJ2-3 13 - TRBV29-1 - CSVVTPSEGTQYF TGCAGCGTTGTCACTCCCTCCGAAGGTACGCAGTATTTT
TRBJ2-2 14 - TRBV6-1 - CASSEYPGTGELFF TGTGCCAGCAGTGAATACCCGGGGACCGGGGAGCTGTTTTTT
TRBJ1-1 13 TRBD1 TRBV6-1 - CASEGQGITEAFF TGTGCCAGCGAAGGACAGGGTATCACTGAAGCTTTCTTT
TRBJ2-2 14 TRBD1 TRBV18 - CASSPGQGAWELFF TGTGCCAGCTCGCCCGGACAGGGGGCGTGGGAGCTGTTTTTT
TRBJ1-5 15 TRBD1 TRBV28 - CASRKGTGSNQPQHF TGTGCCAGCAGAAAAGGGACAGGAAGCAATCAGCCCCAGCATTTT
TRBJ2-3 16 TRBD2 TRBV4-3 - CASSPPGLAGTDTQYF TGCGCCAGCAGCCCACCGGGACTAGCGGGAACAGATACGCAGTATTTT
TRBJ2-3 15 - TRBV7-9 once CAGHVPDGPTDTQYF TGTGCCGGCCACGTTCCCGACGGCCCCACAGATACGCAGTATTTT
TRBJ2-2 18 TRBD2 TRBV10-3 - CAISRTSGSKLDTGELFF TGTGCCATCTCTCGAACTAGCGGGAGCAAATTGGACACCGGGGAGCTGTTTTTT
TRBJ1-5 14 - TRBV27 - CASSLFEGNQPQHF TGTGCCAGCAGTTTATTCGAGGGCAATCAGCCCCAGCATTTT
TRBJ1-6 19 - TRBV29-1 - CSVRGVPLRRGSGNSPLHF TGCAGCGTCCGGGGGGTTCCACTACGCAGGGGATCAGGCAATTCACCCCTCCACTTT
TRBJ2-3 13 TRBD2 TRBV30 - CAWRLASTDTQYF TGTGCCTGGAGACTAGCGTCCACAGATACGCAGTATTTT
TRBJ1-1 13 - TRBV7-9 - CASSPSSGEGAFF TGTGCCAGCAGCCCGAGTAGCGGGGAAGGAGCTTTCTTT
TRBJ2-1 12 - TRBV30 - CAWSSQGSEQFF TGTGCCTGGAGCAGCCAGGGGAGTGAGCAGTTCTTC
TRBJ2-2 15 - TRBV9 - CASSARDKNTGELFF TGTGCCAGCAGCGCCCGGGACAAAAACACCGGGGAGCTGTTTTTT
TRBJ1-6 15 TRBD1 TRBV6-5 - CASSFGQGFRSPLHF TGTGCCAGCAGTTTCGGACAGGGCTTTCGTTCACCCCTCCACTTT
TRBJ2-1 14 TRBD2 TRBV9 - CASCCGTSTNEQFF TGTGCCAGCTGCTGCGGGACTAGTACTAATGAGCAGTTCTTC
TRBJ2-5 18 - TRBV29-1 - CSVEARGWGQGHQETQYF TGCAGCGTTGAAGCCCGGGGCTGGGGTCAGGGACACCAAGAGACCCAGTACTTC
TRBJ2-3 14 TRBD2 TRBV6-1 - CASSILAGVDTQYF TGTGCCAGCAGTATATTGGCGGGAGTAGATACGCAGTATTTT
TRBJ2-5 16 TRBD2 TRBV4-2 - CASSGLAGGPRETQYF TGTGCCAGCAGTGGACTAGCGGGAGGGCCTCGTGAGACCCAGTACTTC
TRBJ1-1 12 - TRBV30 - CAWLRLNTEAFF TGTGCCTGGTTACGATTGAACACTGAAGCTTTCTTT
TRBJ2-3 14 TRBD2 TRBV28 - CASSRLARTDTQYF TGTGCCAGCAGTCGACTAGCTAGGACAGATACGCAGTATTTT
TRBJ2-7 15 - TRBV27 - CASGLRYGGTYEQYF TGTGCCAGCGGTCTCCGATATGGGGGGACCTACGAGCAGTACTTC
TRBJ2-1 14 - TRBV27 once CASSRRGTHNEQFF TGTGCCAGCAGTAGGAGGGGCACACACAATGAGCAGTTCTTC
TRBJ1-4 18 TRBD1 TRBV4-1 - CASSPTLLQGTGNEKLFF TGCGCCAGCAGCCCAACCCTACTCCAGGGGACAGGGAATGAAAAACTGTTTTTT
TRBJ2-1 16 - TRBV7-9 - CASSPPPSGAYNEQFF TGTGCCAGCAGCCCCCCCCCGAGCGGAGCATACAATGAGCAGTTCTTC
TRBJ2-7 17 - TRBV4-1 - CASSQVSVAVSSYEQYF TGCGCCAGCAGCCAAGTATCGGTAGCGGTGAGCTCCTACGAGCAGTACTTC
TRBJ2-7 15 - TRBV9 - CASSVVDTGVEEQYF TGTGCCAGCAGCGTAGTGGACACGGGGGTCGAAGAGCAGTACTTC
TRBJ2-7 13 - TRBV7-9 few CASSLVEGYEQYF TGTGCCAGCAGCTTAGTAGAGGGCTACGAGCAGTACTTC
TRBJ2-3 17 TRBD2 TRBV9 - CASSDTGLAEATDTQYF TGTGCCAGCAGCGACACAGGACTAGCGGAAGCCACAGATACGCAGTATTTT
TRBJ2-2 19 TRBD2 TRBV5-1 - CASSPGRISGYANTGELFF TGCGCCAGCAGCCCGGGACGGATTAGCGGGTACGCGAACACCGGGGAGCTGTTTTTT
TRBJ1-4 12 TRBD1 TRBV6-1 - CASSSGQGLMFF TGTGCCAGCAGCTCGGGACAGGGTCTAATGTTTTTT
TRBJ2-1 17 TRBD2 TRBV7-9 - CASSSLSGRTSYNEQFF TGTGCCAGCAGCTCTTTAAGCGGGAGGACCTCCTACAATGAGCAGTTCTTC
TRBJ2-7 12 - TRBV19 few CASSLEGGAQYF TGTGCCAGTAGTCTAGAAGGGGGTGCGCAGTACTTC
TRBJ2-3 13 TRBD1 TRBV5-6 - CASSGPRGDRFDF TGTGCCAGCAGCGGCCCCAGAGGGGACAGGTTCGATTTT
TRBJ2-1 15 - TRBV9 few CASSVGGGSYNEQFF TGTGCCAGCAGCGTAGGAGGGGGATCCTACAATGAGCAGTTCTTC
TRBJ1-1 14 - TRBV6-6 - CASSPAWGDTEAFF TGTGCCAGCAGTCCCGCGTGGGGGGACACTGAAGCTTTCTTT
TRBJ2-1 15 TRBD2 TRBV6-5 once CASRPGTSVYNEQFF TGTGCCAGCAGACCCGGGACTAGCGTGTACAATGAGCAGTTCTTC
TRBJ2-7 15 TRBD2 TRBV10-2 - CASSVASGIGDEQYF TGCGCCAGCAGTGTGGCTAGCGGGATAGGGGACGAGCAGTACTTC
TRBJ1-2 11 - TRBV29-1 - CSVEVNYGYTF TGCAGCGTTGAAGTTAACTATGGCTACACCTTC
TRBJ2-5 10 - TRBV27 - CASVRETQYF TGTGCCAGCGTTCGGGAGACCCAGTACTTC
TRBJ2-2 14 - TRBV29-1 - CSVRTGGGTGELFF TGCAGCGTCCGAACAGGGGGAGGGACCGGGGAGCTGTTTTTT
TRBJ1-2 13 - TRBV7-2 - CASRLQGNYGYTF TGTGCCAGCCGGCTTCAGGGTAACTATGGCTACACCTTC
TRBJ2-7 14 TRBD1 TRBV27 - CASSLQTGGHEQYF TGTGCCAGCAGTTTACAGACAGGGGGGCACGAGCAGTACTTC
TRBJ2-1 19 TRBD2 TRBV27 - CASSSNSLGLAEAYNEQFF TGTGCCAGCAGTTCCAACTCCCTCGGACTAGCGGAGGCCTACAATGAGCAGTTCTTC
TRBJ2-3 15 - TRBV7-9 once CASSSGVSASDTQYF TGTGCCAGCAGCTCAGGGGTCTCAGCATCAGATACGCAGTATTTT
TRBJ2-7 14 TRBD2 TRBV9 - CASSPGTSGYEQYF TGTGCCAGCAGCCCAGGGACTAGCGGATACGAGCAGTACTTC
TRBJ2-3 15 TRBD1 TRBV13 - CASSWTGVKTDTQYF TGTGCCAGCAGCTGGACAGGGGTAAAGACAGATACGCAGTATTTT
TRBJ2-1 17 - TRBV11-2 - CASSLDLLGGPYNEQFF TGTGCCAGCAGCTTAGATCTTTTGGGGGGGCCCTACAATGAGCAGTTCTTC
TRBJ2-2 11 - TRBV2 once CASSENGELFF TGTGCCAGCAGTGAAAACGGGGAGCTGTTTTTT
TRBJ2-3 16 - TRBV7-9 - CASSLLRAASTDTQYF TGTGCCAGCAGCTTGCTCAGAGCGGCTAGCACAGATACGCAGTATTTT
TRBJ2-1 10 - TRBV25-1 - CASSEGGQFF TGTGCCAGCAGTGAGGGGGGGCAGTTCTTC
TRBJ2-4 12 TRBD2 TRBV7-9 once CAAGGDKNIQYF TGTGCCGCGGGGGGCGACAAAAACATTCAGTACTTC
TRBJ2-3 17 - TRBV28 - CASSPHPGLRTTDTQYF TGTGCCAGCAGTCCCCATCCGGGACTCCGAACCACAGATACGCAGTATTTT
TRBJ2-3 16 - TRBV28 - CASSPPLAMGTDTQYF TGTGCCAGCAGTCCCCCCCTCGCGATGGGCACAGATACGCAGTATTTT
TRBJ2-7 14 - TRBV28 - CASSLTTSSYEQYF TGTGCCAGCAGTTTAACTACGAGCTCCTACGAGCAGTACTTC